Ten or more counts support the clone carrying this T cell receptor (beta chain). TCRdb fed the PCR reads into MiXCR, producing one record per CDR3 protein. The data hold tens of thousands of distinct CDR3 sequences, with around 50% observed a single time. The data are from a study of CDR3 diversity in severe acne. The trim removed 6 bases at V and 0 bases at J, leaving 8 bases unmatched. Germline V CDR1 and CDR2: ENHRY, SYGVKD. The CDR3 is 15 residues long. The chain couples TRBV10-3 to TRBJ2-7, with 7 positions matching TRBD2. Sequenced material: blood. The clonotype comes from a male donor in good health, without acne. As DNA, the CDR3 is TGTGCCATCAGGTCTTCGGGGGGTAGCTCCTACGAGCAGTACTTC. Protein sequence: CAIRSSGGSSYEQYF.